The 32 T cell receptor beta chains listed next were all sequenced from one sample in a study of cytomegalovirus exposure and HLA in healthy donors. PCR primers comprised 60 Vbeta and 13 Jbeta primers. TCRdb's table, derived via immunoSEQ multiplex PCR, lists solely in-frame clones and lacks some. The profile covers around 130,000 clones, with 70% to 85% appearing a single time and roughly 1.2% taken by the ten largest. The source material was PBMCs. These receptors were taken from a boy aged 5-17 years in good health and CMV-seronegative.

This chain links TRBV2 with TRBJ1-2, with D perhaps matching TRBD1 (6 bases). CDR1 SNHLY and CDR2 FYNNEI come from the germline V gene. This CDR3 comprises 13 residues. Trimming shortened V by 3 bases and J by 5 bases, and 10 bases separated the two germline ends. CDR3 nucleotide sequence: TGTGCCAGCAGTGATTGGACAGTGTATGGCTACACCTTC. This codes for CASSDWTVYGYTF.

This chain joins TRBV7-8 and TRBJ2-1; tentatively, D is TRBD2 (5 bases). There are 15 residues in the CDR3. Germline loops: CDR1 SGHVS, CDR2 FQNEAQ. The V end was cut by 1 base, the J end by 5 bases, with 12 bases between. The CDR3 DNA reads as TGTGCCAGCAGCTTAGTTGTAGCGCCTAACAATGAGCAGTTCTTC. It yields the protein CASSLVVAPNNEQFF.

The rearrangement uses TRBV4-1 and TRBJ2-3; the match to TRBD2 covers 11 bases. Trimming took 0 bases from V and 6 from J; bases not matched to a gene: 17. The V gene's germline CDR1 is MGHRA and CDR2 YSYEKL. The CDR3 is 20 amino acids. The CDR3 loop is CASSQDQVGVIAGGLDTQYF. The CDR3 nucleotides read TGCGCCAGCAGCCAAGATCAGGTTGGGGTGATAGCGGGAGGGCTGGATACGCAGTATTTT.

This chain uses TRBV6-1 with TRBJ1-2; TRBD1 matches at 7 bases. Germline CDR1 and CDR2: MNHNS and SASEGT. The ends lost 3 bases at V and 3 bases at J; junction bases unmatched: 4. The length of the CDR3 is 14 residues. Here the CDR3 DNA reads TGTGCCAGCAGTGATACAGGGGAATACTATGGCTACACCTTC. Amino acids: CASSDTGEYYGYTF.

The J gene is TRBJ2-2, the V gene TRBV27; D unresolved. Germline assignment: CDR1 MNHEY and CDR2 SMNVEV (reference sequence). The CDR3 has 14 amino acids. The V gene lost 6 bases and the J gene lost 6 bases, with 14 bases spanning the gap. CDR3 protein: CASSHIESPGELFF. CDR3 nucleotide sequence: TGTGCCAGCAGCCACATCGAATCGCCCGGGGAGCTGTTTTTT.

The chain combines TRBV2 with TRBJ2-1; 9 bases align to TRBD1. Germline V gives CDR1 SNHLY, CDR2 FYNNEI. This CDR3 is 14 amino acids long. V gave up 8 bases and J gave up 15 bases; unmatched junction bases: 17. The CDR3 reads CASRGGTGWAPLFF. CDR3 DNA: TGTGCCAGCCGGGGAGGGACAGGGTGGGCACCACTGTTCTTC.

V gene TRBV7-3 combines with J gene TRBJ2-2; TRBD1 matches 9 bases. This CDR3 region has 16 residues. Germline V gene data show CDR1 as SGHTA and CDR2 as FQGTGA. V lost 4 bases to trimming and J lost 0 bases; unmatched junction nucleotides: 3. CDR3 in DNA: TGTGCCAGCAGCTCTACAGGGGGCGCGAACACCGGGGAGCTGTTTTTT. This codes for CASSSTGGANTGELFF.

This chain connects TRBV10-3 to TRBJ1-3, with D possibly being TRBD1 (6 bases). The CDR3 totals 18 residues. CDR1 is ENHRY, CDR2 SYGVKD, per germline. With 2 bases removed from V and 0 bases from J, the gap between germline ends came to 17 bases. The CDR3 protein is CAISELGQKIGSGNTIYF. CDR3 DNA sequence: TGTGCCATCAGTGAGCTCGGACAGAAAATTGGCTCTGGAAACACCATATATTTT.

The V gene is TRBV4-1, the J gene TRBJ2-3; tentatively, D is TRBD2 (6 bases). The length of the CDR3 is 13 residues. Per germline, CDR1 MGHRA and CDR2 YSYEKL. Trimming removed 5 bases at V and 6 bases at J, with 12 bases between. CDR3 in DNA: TGCGCCAGCAGCGGGGGGAGTGAGGATACGCAGTATTTT. Protein product: CASSGGSEDTQYF.

The genes are TRBV27 and TRBJ1-1; 9 bases map to TRBD1. Per the germline V gene, CDR1 is MNHEY and CDR2 is SMNVEV (reference sequence). The V gene end was trimmed by 3 bases and the J gene end by 7 bases; junction bases not matched to a gene: 6. This CDR3 contains 14 residues. The CDR3 loop is CASSFTGGDNEAFF. The DNA of the CDR3 is TGTGCCAGCAGTTTTACAGGGGGCGATAATGAAGCTTTCTTT.

The chain recombines TRBV6-5 with TRBJ1-1, with no clear D. Germline CDR1 reads MNHEY; CDR2 reads SVGAGI. The V end was cut by 7 bases, the J end by 5 bases, with 17 bases between. The CDR3 covers 14 residues. The CDR3: CASIEAATRTEAFF. The CDR3 DNA reads as TGTGCCAGCATTGAGGCGGCCACCAGAACTGAAGCTTTCTTT.

The chain uses TRBV30 and TRBJ2-7; 10 nucleotides match TRBD2. With 6 bases clipped from V and 4 bases from J, the junction kept 9 bases outside the gene matches. Germline CDR1 is GTSNPN and CDR2 is SVGIG (reference sequence). The length of the CDR3 is 14 residues. CDR3 protein: CACSAGGPLYEQYF. CDR3 nucleotide sequence: TGTGCCTGCTCAGCGGGAGGGCCCTTATACGAGCAGTACTTC. The full variable domain, rest sourced from reference TRBV30 and TRBJ2-7, is SQTIHQWPATLVQPVGSPLSLECTVEGTSNPNLYWYRQAAGRGLQLLFYSVGIGQISSEVPQNLSASRPQDRQFILSSKKLLLSDSGFYLCACSAGGPLYEQYFGPGTRLTVT.

This chain connects TRBV5-4 to TRBJ2-5; 8 nucleotides agree with TRBD1. CDR3 size: 16 residues. After removal of 3 bases from V and 3 bases from J, the junction contained 10 bases not matched to a gene. Germline values: CDR1 SGHNT, CDR2 YYREEE (reference sequence). Written as DNA, the CDR3 is TGTGCCAGCAGCTCAACCACCCGGACAGGGAAAGAGACCCAGTACTTC. It specifies CASSSTTRTGKETQYF.

The rearrangement links TRBV30 to TRBJ1-1, with 8 bases aligning to TRBD1. There are 14 residues in the CDR3. Germline assignment: CDR1 GTSNPN and CDR2 SVGIG (reference sequence). Germline trimming cut 3 bases from V and 5 bases from J; bases unmatched to any gene: 8. In DNA form, the CDR3 reads TGTGCCTGGAGCCTAGGACAGGGCGGAACTGAAGCTTTCTTT. Encoded protein: CAWSLGQGGTEAFF.

The gene calls are TRBV5-1 and TRBJ2-5; a possible D gene is TRBD1 (6 bases). Near its end, the DNA agrees better with TRBJ2-7, so the J call may be wrong. The CDR3 has 13 amino acids. Germline-derived CDR1 and CDR2 are SGHRS and YFSETQ. CDR3 nucleotide sequence: TGCGCCAGCAGACAGGGACCGTCTGACGAGCAGTACTTC. This translates into CASRQGPSDEQYF.

The genes are TRBV5-1 and TRBJ1-1; D might be TRBD1 (5 bases). Germline CDR1 reads SGHRS; CDR2 reads YFSETQ. V was shortened by 4 bases and J by 2 bases, with 9 bases between the two germline ends. The CDR3 spans 13 residues. The CDR3: CASSAGVNTEAFF. CDR3 coding DNA: TGCGCCAGCAGCGCGGGGGTTAACACTGAAGCTTTCTTT.

This clone was picked up one time. CDR3 DNA sequence: TGTGCCAGCAGTCAAAGTGTACTAGCGGACATACAAGAGACCCAGTACTTC. Protein product: CASSQSVLADIQETQYF. This chain links TRBV28 with TRBJ2-5; TRBD2 aligns across 8 bases. V lost 5 bases, J lost 2 bases, and 13 bases stayed unmatched. This CDR3 contains 17 residues. From germline, CDR1 is MDHEN and CDR2 SYDVKM.

The chain joins TRBV6-1 to TRBJ2-4; possibly TRBD2 for D (6 bases). This CDR3 comprises 17 residues. Germline CDR1 and CDR2: MNHNS and SASEGT. The V end lost 2 bases, the J end lost 0 bases, and 14 bases lay between the germline ends. CDR3 sequence reads: CASSESIWGLAKNIQYF. CDR3 coding DNA: TGTGCCAGCAGTGAATCGATCTGGGGACTAGCCAAAAACATTCAGTACTTC.

This clone was picked up one time. The rearrangement joins TRBV10-3 to TRBJ2-1; 9 nucleotides match TRBD2. The CDR3 totals 16 residues. Germline CDR1 reads ENHRY; CDR2 reads SYGVKD. The junction had 8 bases not matched to a gene; V was cut back by 2 bases and J by 6 bases. This CDR3 reads CAISEALAGVGNEQFF. The CDR3, as DNA: TGTGCCATCAGTGAGGCGTTAGCGGGAGTAGGCAATGAGCAGTTCTTC.

The chain has TRBV2 and TRBJ2-1; maybe TRBD2 (5 bases). Germline V gives CDR1 SNHLY, CDR2 FYNNEI. Trimming took off 4 bases at V and 4 bases at J, with 11 bases between the two ends. The CDR3 consists of 14 residues. CDR3 amino acids: CASSGITSYNEQFF. CDR3 in DNA: TGTGCCAGCAGTGGTATCACTAGTTACAATGAGCAGTTCTTC.

The CDR3 reads CASSMTHGEQFF. The CDR3 DNA reads as TGTGCCAGCAGTATGACTCACGGTGAGCAGTTCTTC. This chain uses TRBV2 with TRBJ2-1; D call uncertain. V shed 5 bases and J shed 9 bases, with 11 bases lying between them. The CDR3 consists of 12 residues. In germline, CDR1 is SNHLY, CDR2 FYNNEI.

The rearrangement joins TRBV13 to TRBJ2-3; D unclear. V lost 5 bases and J lost 0, with 6 bases in between. Looked up from germline, CDR1 is PRHDT and CDR2 is FYEKMQ (reference sequence). The CDR3 totals 13 residues. The DNA of the CDR3 is TGTGCCAGCAGCCCCCCTAGCACAGATACGCAGTATTTT. Its protein product is CASSPPSTDTQYF.

The chain employs TRBV6-6 and TRBJ2-7, with D possibly TRBD1 on 5 matching bases. Germline V gene lookup returns CDR1 MNHNY and CDR2 SVGAGI (reference sequence). This CDR3 has 15 residues. Trimming removed 0 bases from V and 3 bases from J, with 12 bases in between. The CDR3 sequence: CASSYSQGNRYEQYF. CDR3 nucleotides: TGTGCCAGCAGTTACTCTCAGGGTAACCGCTACGAGCAGTACTTC.

The chain has TRBV27 and TRBJ2-3, with 10 bases lining up with TRBD2. CDR3 length: 17 residues. V gave up 2 bases and J gave up 1 base; unmatched junction bases: 6. The V gene's germline CDR1 is MNHEY and CDR2 SMNVEV (reference sequence). The CDR3 nucleotides read TGTGCCAGCAGTTTACCTAGCGGGAGTAAAGGCACAGATACGCAGTATTTT. Translated, it gives CASSLPSGSKGTDTQYF.

The V gene is TRBV5-1, the J gene TRBJ2-1, with TRBD2 matching 10 bases. The CDR3 spans 15 residues. The V gene end was trimmed by 4 bases and the J gene end by 4 bases; junction bases not matched to a gene: 5. Germline V gene sequence: CDR1 SGHRS, CDR2 YFSETQ. CDR3 residues: CASSVTSGSYNEQFF. As DNA, the CDR3 is TGCGCCAGCAGCGTGACTAGCGGGTCGTACAATGAGCAGTTCTTC.

The genes are TRBV6-1 and TRBJ1-2; TRBD1 aligns across 8 bases. Trimming cost V 7 bases and J 3 bases; bases outside gene matches: 7. Germline CDR1 and CDR2: MNHNS and SASEGT. This CDR3 is 14 amino acids long. This CDR3 is CASITDREDYGYTF. CDR3 sequence (DNA): TGTGCCAGCATTACGGACAGGGAAGACTATGGCTACACCTTC.

J is TRBJ1-4 and V is TRBV30, with no clear D. V was shortened by 5 bases and J by 4 bases, with 11 bases between the two germline ends. This CDR3 spans 13 amino acids. Germline V lookup: CDR1 GTSNPN, CDR2 SVGIG (reference sequence). For the CDR3, the DNA is TGTGCCTGGGGGAGACGGAATAATGAAAAACTGTTTTTT. Its protein is CAWGRRNNEKLFF.

As DNA, the CDR3 is TGTGCCAGCAGTCTGGGCGGCGGGAGCTCCTACAATGAGCAGTTCTTC. As protein: CASSLGGGSSYNEQFF. The gene calls are TRBV6-6 and TRBJ2-1; 7 bases match TRBD2. The CDR3 has 16 amino acids. With 5 bases clipped from V and 0 bases from J, the junction kept 7 bases outside the gene matches. The germline gives CDR1 MNHNY, CDR2 SVGAGI (reference sequence).

As concerns this clone: Other DNA variants within this sample encode the same CDR3. V and J are TRBV30 and TRBJ1-5; a weak D match, TRBD1 (5 bases). V was trimmed by 0 bases and J by 4 bases, leaving 7 bases between them. Germline V gene data show CDR1 as GTSNPN and CDR2 as SVGIG (reference sequence). This CDR3 is 13 amino acids long. CDR3 loop: CAWSVRGNQPQHF. Written as DNA, the CDR3 is TGTGCCTGGAGTGTACGGGGGAATCAGCCCCAGCATTTT. Using reference TRBV30 and TRBJ1-5 for the parts outside the CDR3, the full variable domain is SQTIHQWPATLVQPVGSPLSLECTVEGTSNPNLYWYRQAAGRGLQLLFYSVGIGQISSEVPQNLSASRPQDRQFILSSKKLLLSDSGFYLCAWSVRGNQPQHFGDGTRLSIL.

This clone has a handful of counts. The chain combines TRBV7-8 with TRBJ1-3; D might be TRBD1 (6 bases). CDR3 length equals 15 residues. Trimming took off 5 bases at V and 4 bases at J, with 15 bases between the two ends. Germline CDR1 reads SGHVS; CDR2 reads FQNEAQ. The CDR3 nucleotides are TGTGCCAGCAGCCCCCAGGGGATTCTCGGAAACACCATATATTTT. This encodes CASSPQGILGNTIYF.

This sequence joins TRBV7-7 and TRBJ2-1, with 9 bases aligning to TRBD2. Losses at the gene ends were 0 bases for V and 0 bases for J; bases not matched to a gene: 0. CDR3 size: 16 residues. CDR1 and CDR2 from the germline V gene are SSHAT and FNYEAQ (reference sequence). The CDR3 protein is CASSLALAGSYNEQFF. CDR3 DNA sequence: TGTGCCAGCAGCTTAGCACTAGCGGGCTCCTACAATGAGCAGTTCTTC. Together with reference TRBV7-7 and TRBJ2-1, the CDR3 gives the full variable domain: GAGVSQSPRYKVTKRGQDVTLRCDPISSHATLYWYQQALGQGPEFLTYFNYEAQPDKSGLPSDRFSAERPEGSISTLTIQRTEQRDSAMYRCASSLALAGSYNEQFFGPGTRLTVL.

This chain uses TRBV5-5 with TRBJ1-1; 7 nucleotides align to TRBD1. Trimming took 0 bases from V and 7 from J; bases not matched to a gene: 3. Germline-derived CDR1 and CDR2 are SGHKS and YYEKEE (reference sequence). The CDR3 runs 13 residues. CDR3 sequence (DNA): TGTGCCAGCAGCTTGGGGCAGGGGGTTGAAGCTTTCTTT. It specifies CASSLGQGVEAFF.